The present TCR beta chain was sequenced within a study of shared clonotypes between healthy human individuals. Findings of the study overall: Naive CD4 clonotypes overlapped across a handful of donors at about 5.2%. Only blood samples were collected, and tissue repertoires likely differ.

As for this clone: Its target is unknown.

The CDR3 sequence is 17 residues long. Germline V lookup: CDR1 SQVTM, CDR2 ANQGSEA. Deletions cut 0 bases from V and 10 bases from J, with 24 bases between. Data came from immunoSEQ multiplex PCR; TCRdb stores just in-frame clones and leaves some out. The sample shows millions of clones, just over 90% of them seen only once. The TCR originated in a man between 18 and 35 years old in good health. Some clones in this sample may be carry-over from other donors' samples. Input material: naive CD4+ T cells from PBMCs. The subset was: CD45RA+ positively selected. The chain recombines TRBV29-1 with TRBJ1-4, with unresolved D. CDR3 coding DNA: TGCAGCGTTGAAGAAGATGGACGGTCCTCGTGGATGGGAAAACTGTTTTTT. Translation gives CSVEEDGRSSWMGKLFF.